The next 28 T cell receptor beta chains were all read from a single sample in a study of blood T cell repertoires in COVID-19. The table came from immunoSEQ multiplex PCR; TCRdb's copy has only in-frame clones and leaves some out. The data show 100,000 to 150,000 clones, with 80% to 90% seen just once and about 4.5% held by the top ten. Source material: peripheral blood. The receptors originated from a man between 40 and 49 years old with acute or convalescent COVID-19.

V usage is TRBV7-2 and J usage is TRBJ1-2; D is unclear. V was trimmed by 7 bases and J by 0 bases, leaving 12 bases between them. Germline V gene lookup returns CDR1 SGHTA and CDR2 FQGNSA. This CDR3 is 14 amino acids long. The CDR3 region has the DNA TGTGCCAGCACCCCGCGGGTACCTAACTATGGCTACACCTTC. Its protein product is CASTPRVPNYGYTF.

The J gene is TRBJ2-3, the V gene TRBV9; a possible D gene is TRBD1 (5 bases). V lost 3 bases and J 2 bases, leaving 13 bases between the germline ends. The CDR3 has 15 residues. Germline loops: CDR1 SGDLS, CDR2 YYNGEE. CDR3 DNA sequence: TGTGCCAGCAGCGCACATTCAGGGCCCACAGATACGCAGTATTTT. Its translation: CASSAHSGPTDTQYF. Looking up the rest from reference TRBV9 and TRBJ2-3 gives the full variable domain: DSGVTQTPKHLITATGQRVTLRCSPRSGDLSVYWYQQSLDQGLQFLIQYYNGEERAKGNILERFSAQQFPDLHSELNLSSLELGDSALYFCASSAHSGPTDTQYFGPGTRLTVL.

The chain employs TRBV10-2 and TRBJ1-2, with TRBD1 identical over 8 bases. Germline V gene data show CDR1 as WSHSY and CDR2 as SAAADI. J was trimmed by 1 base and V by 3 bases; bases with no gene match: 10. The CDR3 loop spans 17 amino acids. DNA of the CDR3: TGCGCCAGCAGTGAAACCCACGGACAGGGAATTAACTATGGCTACACCTTC. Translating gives CASSETHGQGINYGYTF.

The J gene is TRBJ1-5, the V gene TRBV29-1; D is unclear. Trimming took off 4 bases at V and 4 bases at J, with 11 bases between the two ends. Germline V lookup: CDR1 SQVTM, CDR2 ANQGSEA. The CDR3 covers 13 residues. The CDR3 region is CSVGGSGNQPQHF. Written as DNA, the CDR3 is TGCAGCGTTGGAGGCAGTGGTAATCAGCCCCAGCATTTT.

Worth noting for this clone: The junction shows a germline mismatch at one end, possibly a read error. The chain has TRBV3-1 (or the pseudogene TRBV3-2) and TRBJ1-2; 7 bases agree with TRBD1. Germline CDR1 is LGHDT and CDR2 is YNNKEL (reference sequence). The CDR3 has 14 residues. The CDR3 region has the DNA TGTGCCAGCAGACAAGTAGGGGGCGGGTATGGCTACACCTTC. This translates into CASRQVGGGYGYTF.

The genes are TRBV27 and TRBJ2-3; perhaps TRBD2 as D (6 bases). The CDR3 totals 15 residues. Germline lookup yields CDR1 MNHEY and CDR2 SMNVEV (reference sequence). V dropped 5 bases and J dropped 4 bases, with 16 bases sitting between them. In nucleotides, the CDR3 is TGTGCCAGCAGTCTGGGACTCCCGGAGGCAGATACGCAGTATTTT. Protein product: CASSLGLPEADTQYF.

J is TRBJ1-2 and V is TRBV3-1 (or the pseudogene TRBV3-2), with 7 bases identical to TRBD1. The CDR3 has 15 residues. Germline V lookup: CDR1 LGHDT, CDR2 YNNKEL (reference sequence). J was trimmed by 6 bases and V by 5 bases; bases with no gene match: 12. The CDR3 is CASSLRRGAGDGYTF. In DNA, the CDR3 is TGTGCCAGCAGCTTACGCAGGGGGGCCGGGGATGGCTACACCTTC.

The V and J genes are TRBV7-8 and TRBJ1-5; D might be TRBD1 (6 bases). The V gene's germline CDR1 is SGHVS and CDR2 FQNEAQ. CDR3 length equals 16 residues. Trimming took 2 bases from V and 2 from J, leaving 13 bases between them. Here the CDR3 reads CASSLRQVVGNQPQHF. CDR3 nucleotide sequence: TGTGCCAGCAGCTTACGACAGGTCGTGGGCAATCAGCCCCAGCATTTT. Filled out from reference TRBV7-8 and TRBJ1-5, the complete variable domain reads GAGVSQSPRYKVAKRGQDVALRCDPISGHVSLFWYQQALGQGPEFLTYFQNEAQLDKSGLPSDRFFAERPEGSVSTLKIQRTQQEDSAVYLCASSLRQVVGNQPQHFGDGTRLSIL.

The CDR3 sequence: CASNRGGTNEKLFF. The CDR3 DNA reads as TGCGCCAGCAACAGGGGGGGAACTAATGAAAAACTGTTTTTT. The chain is built from TRBV5-1 and TRBJ1-4, with TRBD1 matching 8 bases. The CDR3 covers 14 residues. CDR1 and CDR2 from the germline V gene are SGHRS and YFSETQ. With 6 bases clipped from V and 1 base from J, the junction kept 2 bases outside the gene matches.

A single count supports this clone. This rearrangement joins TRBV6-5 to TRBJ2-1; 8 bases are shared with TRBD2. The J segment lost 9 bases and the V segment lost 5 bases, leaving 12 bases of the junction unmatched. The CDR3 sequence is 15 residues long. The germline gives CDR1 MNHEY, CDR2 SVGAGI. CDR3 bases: TGTGCCAGCAGTCGACAGAACGGACTAGCCGGTGAGCAGTTCTTC. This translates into CASSRQNGLAGEQFF.

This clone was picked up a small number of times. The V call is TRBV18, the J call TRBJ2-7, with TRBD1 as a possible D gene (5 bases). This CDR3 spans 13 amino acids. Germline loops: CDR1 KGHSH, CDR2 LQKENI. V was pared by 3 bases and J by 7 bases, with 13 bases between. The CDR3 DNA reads TGTGCCAGCTCACCTTTAGGGGCGCAGGAGCAGTACTTC. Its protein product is CASSPLGAQEQYF. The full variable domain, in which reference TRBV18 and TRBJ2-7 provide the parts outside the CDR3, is NAGVMQNPRHLVRRRGQEARLRCSPMKGHSHVYWYRQLPEEGLKFMVYLQKENIIDESGMPKERFSAEFPKEGPSILRIQQVVRGDSAAYFCASSPLGAQEQYFGPGTRLTVT.

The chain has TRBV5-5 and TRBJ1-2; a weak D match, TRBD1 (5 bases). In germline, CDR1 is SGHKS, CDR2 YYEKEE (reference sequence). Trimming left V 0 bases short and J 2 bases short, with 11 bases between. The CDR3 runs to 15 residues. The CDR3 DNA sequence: TGTGCCAGCAGCTTGGGGATGTGGGGCAACTATGGCTACACCTTC. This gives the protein CASSLGMWGNYGYTF.

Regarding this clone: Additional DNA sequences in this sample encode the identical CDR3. CDR3 in DNA: TGTGCCAGCAGTCAACGGACAGAGAACACTGAAGCTTTCTTT. Amino acid sequence: CASSQRTENTEAFF. The chain has TRBV6-5 and TRBJ1-1, with TRBD1 as a possible D gene (6 bases). The V end was cut by 5 bases, the J end by 1 base, with 11 bases between. Germline V gene lookup returns CDR1 MNHEY and CDR2 SVGAGI. The CDR3 length is 14 residues.

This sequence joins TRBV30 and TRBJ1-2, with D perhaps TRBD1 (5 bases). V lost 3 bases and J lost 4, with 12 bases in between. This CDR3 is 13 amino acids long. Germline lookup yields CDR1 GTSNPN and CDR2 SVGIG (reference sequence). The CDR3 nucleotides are TGTGCCTGGAGACAAGGCAGGGTCTATGGCTACACCTTC. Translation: CAWRQGRVYGYTF.

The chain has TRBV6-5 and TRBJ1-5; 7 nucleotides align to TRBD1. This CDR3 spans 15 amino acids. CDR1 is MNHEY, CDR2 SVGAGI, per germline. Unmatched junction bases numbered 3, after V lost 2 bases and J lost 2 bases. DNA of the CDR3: TGTGCCAGCAGTTACACAGGGGTTGGCAATCAGCCCCAGCATTTT. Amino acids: CASSYTGVGNQPQHF.

DNA for the CDR3: TGCGCCAGCAGCTCAGGACTGGGTGCCGTATACCAAGAGACCCAGTACTTC. Translated, it gives CASSSGLGAVYQETQYF. The genes are TRBV5-1 and TRBJ2-5, with D maybe TRBD2 (5 bases). Looked up from germline, CDR1 is SGHRS and CDR2 is YFSETQ. Trimming stripped 3 bases from V and 0 bases from J, with 18 bases between. This CDR3 contains 17 residues.

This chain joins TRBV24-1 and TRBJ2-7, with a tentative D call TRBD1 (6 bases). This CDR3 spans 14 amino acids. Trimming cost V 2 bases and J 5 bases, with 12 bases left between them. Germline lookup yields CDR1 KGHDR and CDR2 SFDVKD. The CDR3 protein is CATSDWGQSDEQYF. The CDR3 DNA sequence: TGTGCCACCAGTGATTGGGGACAAAGCGACGAGCAGTACTTC.

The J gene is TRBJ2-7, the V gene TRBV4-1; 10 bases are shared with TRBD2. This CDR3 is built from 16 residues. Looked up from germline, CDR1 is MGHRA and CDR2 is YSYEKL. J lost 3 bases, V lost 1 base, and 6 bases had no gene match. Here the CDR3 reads CASSQGLAGEGYEQYF. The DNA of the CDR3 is TGCGCCAGCAGCCAAGGCCTAGCGGGAGAGGGCTACGAGCAGTACTTC.

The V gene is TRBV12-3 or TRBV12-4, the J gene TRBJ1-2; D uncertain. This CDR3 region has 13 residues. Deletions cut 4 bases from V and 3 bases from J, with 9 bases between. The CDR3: CASSWRNDYGYTF. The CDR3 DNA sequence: TGTGCCAGCAGTTGGCGGAATGACTATGGCTACACCTTC.

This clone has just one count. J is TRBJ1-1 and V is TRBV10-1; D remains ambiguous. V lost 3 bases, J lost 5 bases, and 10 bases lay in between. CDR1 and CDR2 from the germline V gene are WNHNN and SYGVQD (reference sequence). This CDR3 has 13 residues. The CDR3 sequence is CASSDPGFTEAFF. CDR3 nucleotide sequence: TGCGCCAGCAGTGACCCAGGTTTTACTGAAGCTTTCTTT.

This CDR3 is CASSATGDSYNEQFF. The DNA of the CDR3 is TGTGCCAGCAGCGCGACAGGTGACTCCTACAATGAGCAGTTCTTC. The chain links TRBV7-9 to TRBJ2-1; perhaps TRBD1 as D (6 bases). With 5 bases removed from V and 0 bases from J, the gap between germline ends came to 11 bases. The CDR3 extends over 15 amino acids. Germline-derived CDR1 and CDR2 are SEHNR and FQNEAQ (reference sequence).

CDR3 DNA sequence: TGTGCCAGCACCGATTCACAGAGCTCCTATAATTCACCCCTCCACTTT. Protein product: CASTDSQSSYNSPLHF. This chain joins TRBV27 and TRBJ1-6; unclear D gene. Germline lookup yields CDR1 MNHEY and CDR2 SMNVEV (reference sequence). This CDR3 contains 16 residues. The V end was cut by 7 bases, the J end by 0 bases, with 13 bases between.

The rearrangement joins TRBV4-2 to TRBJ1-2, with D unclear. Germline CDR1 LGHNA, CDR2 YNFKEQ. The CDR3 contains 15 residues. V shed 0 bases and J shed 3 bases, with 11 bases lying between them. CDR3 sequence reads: CASSQDSESYYGYTF. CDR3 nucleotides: TGTGCCAGCAGCCAAGATTCAGAAAGTTACTATGGCTACACCTTC.

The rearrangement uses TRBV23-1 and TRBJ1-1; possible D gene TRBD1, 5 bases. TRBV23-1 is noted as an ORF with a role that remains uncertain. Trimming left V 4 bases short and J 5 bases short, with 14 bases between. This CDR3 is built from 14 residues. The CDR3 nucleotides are TGCGCCAGCAGTCGGACAATAGAAAAGACTGAAGCTTTCTTT. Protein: CASSRTIEKTEAFF.

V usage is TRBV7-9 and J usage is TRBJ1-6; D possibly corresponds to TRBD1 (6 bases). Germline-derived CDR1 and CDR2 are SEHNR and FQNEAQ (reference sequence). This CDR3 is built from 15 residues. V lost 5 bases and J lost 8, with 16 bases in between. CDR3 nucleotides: TGTGCCAGCAGCCCTCTTAACCCAGGGGATTCACCCCTCCACTTT. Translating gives CASSPLNPGDSPLHF.

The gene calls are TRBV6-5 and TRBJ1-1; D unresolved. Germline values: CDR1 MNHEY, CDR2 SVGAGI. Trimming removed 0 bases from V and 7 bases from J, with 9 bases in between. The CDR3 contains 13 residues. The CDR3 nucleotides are TGTGCCAGCAGTTACTCATTAGGACTTGAAGCTTTCTTT. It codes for CASSYSLGLEAFF.

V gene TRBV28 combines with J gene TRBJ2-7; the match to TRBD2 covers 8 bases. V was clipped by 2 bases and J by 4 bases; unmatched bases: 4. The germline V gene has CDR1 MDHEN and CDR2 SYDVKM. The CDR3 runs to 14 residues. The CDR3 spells CASSLAGGTYEQYF. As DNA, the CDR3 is TGTGCCAGCAGTTTAGCGGGGGGAACGTACGAGCAGTACTTC.

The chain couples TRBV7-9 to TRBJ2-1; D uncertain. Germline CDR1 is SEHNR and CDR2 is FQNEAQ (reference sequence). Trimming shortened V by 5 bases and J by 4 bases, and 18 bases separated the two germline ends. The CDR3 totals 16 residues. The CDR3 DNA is TGTGCCAGCAGCCATGGTCCCCAGGTGTGGTACAATGAGCAGTTCTTC. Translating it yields CASSHGPQVWYNEQFF. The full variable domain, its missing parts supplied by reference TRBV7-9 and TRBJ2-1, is DTGVSQNPRHKITKRGQNVTFRCDPISEHNRLYWYRQTLGQGPEFLTYFQNEAQLEKSRLLSDRFSAERPKGSFSTLEIQRTEQGDSAMYLCASSHGPQVWYNEQFFGPGTRLTVL.